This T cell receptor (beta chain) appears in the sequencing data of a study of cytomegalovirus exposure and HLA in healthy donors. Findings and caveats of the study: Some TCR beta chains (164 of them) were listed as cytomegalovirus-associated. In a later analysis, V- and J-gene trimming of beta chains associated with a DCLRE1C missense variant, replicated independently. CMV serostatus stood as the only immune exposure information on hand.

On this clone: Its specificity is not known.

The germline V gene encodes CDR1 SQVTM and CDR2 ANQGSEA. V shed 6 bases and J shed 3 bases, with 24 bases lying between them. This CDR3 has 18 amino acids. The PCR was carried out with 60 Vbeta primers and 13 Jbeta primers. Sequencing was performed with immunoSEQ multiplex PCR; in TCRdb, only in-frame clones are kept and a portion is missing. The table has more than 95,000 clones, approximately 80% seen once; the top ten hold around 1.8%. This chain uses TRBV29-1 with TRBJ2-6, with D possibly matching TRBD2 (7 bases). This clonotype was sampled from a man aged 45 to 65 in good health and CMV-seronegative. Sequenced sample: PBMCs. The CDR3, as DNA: TGCAGCGTCGGACTAGGCGGACAGATCTACGGTGGGGCCAACGTCCTGACTTTC. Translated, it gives CSVGLGGQIYGGANVLTF.